The 19 T cell receptor beta chains below come from one sample, sequenced in a study of CD8+CD57+ T cells in acquired aplastic anemia. Genomic DNA, serving as template, underwent TCR beta VDJ and CDR3 profiling. Each CDR3 protein gets one entry after TCRdb re-called the reads with MiXCR. This repertoire shows 120,000 or so distinct CDR3 sequences, approximately 61% found once; its top ten account for roughly 30%. Previously, flow cytometry had revealed CD8+CD57+ cell expansion in the patients chosen for sequencing. Material: sorted CD4+, CD8+, or CD8+CD57+ T cells (not recorded which) from PBMCs. The receptors stem from a human donor with aplastic anemia.

This clonotype was found once. V usage is TRBV6-4 and J usage is TRBJ1-6; D gene unclear. V was trimmed by 2 bases and J by 10 bases, leaving 15 bases between them. Germline V gene lookup returns CDR1 MRHNA and CDR2 SNTAGT. The CDR3 loop spans 15 amino acids. Here the CDR3 DNA reads TGTGCCAGCAGTGACGATATAGGGCTCGCGTCACCCCTCCACTTT. As protein: CASSDDIGLASPLHF.

In the case of this clonotype: It may be a read error: a sequence one base away is much more abundant. This sequence joins TRBV5-6 and TRBJ2-5; perhaps TRBD2 as D (5 bases). CDR3 length: 14 residues. Germline CDR1 is SGHDT and CDR2 is YYEEEE. CDR3 residues: CASSFQGNGEIQYF. In DNA form, the CDR3 reads TGTGCCAGCAGCTTCCAAGGAAACGGGGAGATCCAGTACTTC.

The CDR3 loop reads CASSLGGRANTEAFF. The DNA for the CDR3 is TGTGCCAGTAGCCTGGGGGGGAGGGCGAACACTGAAGCTTTCTTT. The rearrangement joins TRBV19 to TRBJ1-1; D may be TRBD1 (5 bases). Germline V lookup: CDR1 LNHDA, CDR2 SQIVND (reference sequence). The CDR3 extends over 15 amino acids. The germline V and J ends were trimmed by 6 bases and 1 base, with 15 bases remaining between them.

The chain couples TRBV2 to TRBJ1-2; D is unresolved. The V and J ends lost 3 bases and 5 bases respectively, with 10 bases between them. Looked up from germline, CDR1 is SNHLY and CDR2 is FYNNEI. The CDR3 is 13 residues long. The CDR3 loop is CASSDAQHYGYTF. CDR3 sequence (DNA): TGTGCCAGCAGTGACGCGCAACATTATGGCTACACCTTC.

The rearrangement uses TRBV7-2 and TRBJ1-5; D is possibly TRBD1 (5 bases). Germline loops: CDR1 SGHTA, CDR2 FQGNSA. CDR3 length: 13 residues. The V end lost 5 bases, the J end lost 4 bases, and 9 bases lay between the germline ends. In DNA, the CDR3 is TGTGCCAGCAGCCGCGACAGAAATCAGCCCCAGCATTTT. It yields the protein CASSRDRNQPQHF.

The rearrangement links TRBV20-1 to TRBJ2-7; weak D call: TRBD1 (5 bases). CDR3 length: 12 residues. CDR1 and CDR2 from the germline V gene are DFQATT and SNEGSKA (reference sequence). The V and J ends lost 1 base and 6 bases respectively, with 10 bases between them. The CDR3 here is CSARAGQIEQYF. CDR3 bases: TGCAGTGCTAGAGCAGGGCAGATCGAGCAGTACTTC.

J is TRBJ2-7 and V is TRBV10-1; D remains unclear. Trimming stripped 1 base from V and 1 base from J, with 14 bases between. In germline, CDR1 is WNHNN, CDR2 SYGVQD (reference sequence). The CDR3 has 16 amino acids. The CDR3 DNA sequence: TGCGCCAGCAGTGAGTTAAACCTCCGACGATCCTACGAGCAGTACTTC. This encodes CASSELNLRRSYEQYF.

At least ten counts were recorded for this clonotype. The CDR3 protein is CSAGDREGKGNQPQHF. DNA of the CDR3: TGCAGTGCTGGGGACAGGGAAGGGAAGGGCAATCAGCCCCAGCATTTT. J is TRBJ1-5 and V is TRBV20-1; 9 bases agree with TRBD1. The CDR3 is 16 amino acids. Trimming cost V 5 bases and J 2 bases; bases outside gene matches: 10. Germline V CDR1 and CDR2: DFQATT, SNEGSKA (reference sequence).

The rearrangement links TRBV20-1 to TRBJ2-5; D is unresolved. The CDR3 is made up of 13 amino acids. Germline CDR1 reads DFQATT; CDR2 reads SNEGSKA (reference sequence). The ends were cut back, 2 bases at V and 3 bases at J, with 10 bases in the middle. This CDR3 reads CSARRILKETQYF. In nucleotides, the CDR3 is TGCAGTGCTAGAAGGATTCTGAAAGAGACCCAGTACTTC.

This clonotype was detected only a few times. The chain links TRBV19 to TRBJ2-3; 11 bases map to TRBD2. Germline values: CDR1 LNHDA, CDR2 SQIVND (reference sequence). V dropped 4 bases and J dropped 5; count of bases not matched to a gene: 5. CDR3 length: 15 amino acids. The CDR3 is CASSTSGGFVDTQYF. The DNA for the CDR3 is TGTGCCAGTAGTACTAGCGGGGGGTTTGTAGATACGCAGTATTTT.

The chain couples TRBV29-1 to TRBJ2-7; D unclear. Germline CDR1 reads SQVTM; CDR2 reads ANQGSEA. This CDR3 contains 11 residues. Trimming cost V 4 bases and J 3 bases, with 7 bases left between them. This CDR3 reads CSVGFVYEQYF. Written as DNA, the CDR3 is TGCAGCGTTGGTTTTGTCTACGAGCAGTACTTC.

This clonotype has ten or more counts. The chain links TRBV5-1 to TRBJ2-7, with 7 bases lining up with TRBD2. This CDR3 is built from 13 residues. Germline V gene data show CDR1 as SGHRS and CDR2 as YFSETQ. The V segment lost 0 bases and the J segment 6 bases; nucleotides outside the gene matches: 3. In DNA, the CDR3 is TGCGCCAGCAGCTTGGGGGGACTATCCGAGCAGTACTTC. The encoded protein is CASSLGGLSEQYF.

This clonotype showed up just a few times. The rearrangement links TRBV11-1 to TRBJ2-6; D is tentatively TRBD1 or TRBD2 (6 bases each). This CDR3 has 20 amino acids. Germline V gives CDR1 SGHAT, CDR2 FQDESV (reference sequence). V was clipped by 4 bases and J by 0 bases, with 22 bases between them. CDR3 residues: CASSYLDGGGTSSGANVLTF. The CDR3 DNA reads TGTGCCAGCAGCTACCTGGATGGAGGGGGGACCAGCTCTGGGGCCAACGTCCTGACTTTC. Complete variable domain (other parts from reference TRBV11-1 and TRBJ2-6): EAEVAQSPRYKITEKSQAVAFWCDPISGHATLYWYRQILGQGPELLVQFQDESVVDDSQLPKDRFSAERLKGVDSTLKIQPAELGDSAMYLCASSYLDGGGTSSGANVLTFGAGSRLTVL.

CDR3 residues: CASLSGGAGEQYF. DNA of the CDR3: TGTGCCAGCCTGAGTGGGGGGGCAGGGGAGCAGTACTTC. The chain has TRBV6-1 and TRBJ2-7; the D gene is possibly TRBD2 (7 bases). Per the germline V gene, CDR1 is MNHNS and CDR2 is SASEGT. CDR3 size: 13 residues. Trimming cost V 8 bases and J 7 bases, with 18 bases left between them.

This clonotype was seen repeatedly, ten times or more. This chain connects TRBV7-9 to TRBJ2-1; TRBD2 matches at 7 bases. The CDR3 is made up of 16 amino acids. J lost 4 bases, V lost 5 bases, and 11 bases had no gene match. Germline V gene data show CDR1 as SEHNR and CDR2 as FQNEAQ (reference sequence). CDR3 bases: TGTGCCAGCAGCCCCCGGGAGGCGGGACGATACAATGAGCAGTTCTTC. It yields the protein CASSPREAGRYNEQFF.

V gene TRBV24-1 combines with J gene TRBJ2-3, with D unresolved. V was cut by 0 bases and J by 0 bases, with 6 bases left in between. This CDR3 is 15 amino acids long. Germline V gene lookup returns CDR1 KGHDR and CDR2 SFDVKD. As DNA, the CDR3 is TGTGCCACCAGTGATTTGACCGTTAGCACAGATACGCAGTATTTT. This encodes CATSDLTVSTDTQYF.

Details on this clonotype: One end of the junction varies from germline; a read error may be responsible. The V call is TRBV20-1, the J call TRBJ2-7; D could derive from TRBD1 or TRBD2 (7 bases each). Germline V CDR1 and CDR2: DFQATT, SNEGSKA (reference sequence). The CDR3 loop spans 12 amino acids. The CDR3 loop reads CSAGTGDYEHYF. The DNA of the CDR3 is TGCAGTGCTGGTACAGGGGACTACGAGCATTACTTC.

This clonotype was recorded many times. The chain couples TRBV7-3 to TRBJ2-2; 11 bases are shared with TRBD1. The J segment lost 5 bases and the V segment lost 0 bases, leaving 2 bases of the junction unmatched. CDR3 length: 16 residues. Germline V gives CDR1 SGHTA, CDR2 FQGTGA. The CDR3 protein is CASSLTGTGGTGELFF. CDR3 in DNA: TGTGCCAGCAGCTTAACCGGGACAGGGGGGACCGGGGAGCTGTTTTTT.

The genes are TRBV29-1 and TRBJ1-1; the match to TRBD1 covers 9 bases. Looked up from germline, CDR1 is SQVTM and CDR2 is ANQGSEA. Trimming cost V 7 bases and J 4 bases; bases outside gene matches: 4. The CDR3 runs to 12 residues. The CDR3 region has the DNA TGCAGCGCCGGGACAGGGACCACTGAAGCTTTCTTT. Its translation is CSAGTGTTEAFF.